This T cell receptor beta chain is drawn from a study of T cells in Graves' hyperthyroidism and ophthalmopathy. As concerns this clonotype: No antigen is known for it.

RNA transcripts served as the template for amplifying TCR beta CDR3 regions. Using the HTBI primer set, a first-round RT-PCR was run on the TCR CDR3. TCRdb redid the calling of the multiplex PCR reads with MiXCR, one entry per CDR3 protein. The repertoire holds a few hundred thousand distinct CDR3 sequences, with more than 20% as singletons. V was trimmed by 1 base and J by 4 bases, leaving 11 bases between them. This CDR3 has 15 residues. CDR1 LNHDA and CDR2 SQIVND come from the germline V gene (reference sequence). With a duration under 2 months, the hyperthyroidism was newly diagnosed in patients aged 18 to 65. Those patients with uncontrolled infection, other autoimmune disease, pregnancy or lactation were excluded. Findings and caveats of the study: Clonotypes that were expanded in thyroid above 0.001 mostly appeared in blood too.

The chain joins TRBV19 to TRBJ2-1; D is perhaps TRBD2 (5 bases). The sequence was collected from a man aged 18-30 years with Graves' hyperthyroidism. The sequencing sample was made of blood. Here the CDR3 DNA reads TGTGCCAGTAGTATAGCGGGAAATGCTTACAATGAGCAGTTCTTC. This encodes CASSIAGNAYNEQFF.